The T cell receptor (beta chain) under discussion was sequenced for a study of cytomegalovirus exposure and HLA in healthy donors. Study-level results: Further analysis was carried out later, and it showed several of the most significant clusters appearing linked to common viral pathogens.

With regard to this clone: Its specificity is unknown.

The primer mix had 60 Vbeta and 13 Jbeta primers. Method: immunoSEQ multiplex PCR; TCRdb's copy keeps in-frame clones and lacks some. Of under 150,000 clones listed, 70% to 90% are singletons. This CDR3 has 16 amino acids. V lost 3 bases to trimming and J lost 3 bases; unmatched junction nucleotides: 8. Germline V lookup: CDR1 SEHNR, CDR2 FQNEAQ (reference sequence). The material sequenced was PBMCs. The clonotype originates from a woman aged 40 to 50 in good health and CMV-seropositive. The rearrangement uses TRBV7-9 and TRBJ2-1, with 7 bases that match TRBD2. CDR3 amino acids: CASSFLGVAGYNEQFF. The CDR3 DNA is TGTGCCAGCAGCTTTTTAGGAGTAGCGGGCTACAATGAGCAGTTCTTC.